This TCR beta chain appears in the sequencing data of a study of blood T cell repertoires in COVID-19. Turning to the study itself: Both acute and convalescent COVID-19 samples were obtained from the United States, Italy and Spain. Nucleic acid was either cDNA or gDNA, and it came from T cells, B-cell-depleted T cells, or PBMCs.

In the authors' methods: It was from reference gene primer amplification that nucleated cell counts were estimated. TCRdb keeps only in-frame clones here, not all; method: immunoSEQ multiplex PCR. V, J and clone size reflect that table, while D and trimming were determined from the DNA. The data hold roughly 75,000 clones, with under 80% observed a single time. The CDR3 loop spans 15 amino acids. Trimming cost V 4 bases and J 4 bases, with 16 bases left between them. CDR1 WNHNN and CDR2 SYGVQD come from the germline V gene (reference sequence). This clone was counted a single time. The V and J genes are TRBV10-1 and TRBJ2-5, with D tentatively TRBD2 (6 bases). Specimen: peripheral blood. The TCR was taken from a human donor with acute or convalescent COVID-19. The donor label of this sample is uncertain. The DNA of the CDR3 is TGCGCCAGCAGTGCCACGACTGGGCGGGGAGAGACCCAGTACTTC. It translates to CASSATTGRGETQYF.